This T cell receptor (beta chain) was found in a study of cytomegalovirus exposure and HLA in healthy donors. Study as a whole: In a previous analysis, around 120 million unique TCR beta sequences were found from 170 million or so T cells.

Healthy people donating bone marrow made up the donors. Study results and limitations: It was likely that a cluster of highly shared sequence variants was a sequencing artifact. V- and J-gene trimming in TCR beta was tied to a missense DCLRE1C variant by an analysis performed later.

On this clone: Its target is unknown.

Primers included in the PCR were 60 Vbeta and 13 Jbeta primers. Assay used: immunoSEQ multiplex PCR; TCRdb lists only in-frame clones, some missing. This listing includes tens of thousands of clones. This CDR3 comprises 12 residues. In germline, CDR1 is SQVTM, CDR2 ANQGSEA. The V gene end was trimmed by 7 bases and the J gene end by 2 bases; junction bases not matched to a gene: 3. The receptor's source is a woman aged 60-75 years in good health and CMV-seronegative. The chain couples TRBV29-1 to TRBJ1-1; 8 bases agree with TRBD1. The material sequenced was PBMCs. CDR3 bases: TGCAGCGGTGACAGGGGTAACACTGAAGCTTTCTTT. Translated, it gives CSGDRGNTEAFF. The whole variable domain, filled in from reference TRBV29-1 and TRBJ1-1, reads SAVISQKPSRDICQRGTSLTIQCQVDSQVTMMFWYRQQPGQSLTLIATANQGSEATYESGFVIDKFPISRPNLTFSTLTVSNMSPEDSSIYLCSGDRGNTEAFFGQGTRLTVV.